The 13 T cell receptor beta chains below all came from one sample that was sequenced in a study of T cells in women clearing cervical HPV infection. The assay was immunoSEQ multiplex PCR, and TCRdb's table has in-frame clones only and misses some. In total, the table holds tens of thousands of clones. The sample comprised blood buffy coat. The origin of the receptors is a woman aged 18-69 years with a cervical HPV16 infection that either progressed to CIN3+ or cleared (not recorded which).

This clone is labeled medium-sized (0.01 to 0.1%) based on frequency. The read ends 3 residues before the CDR3 terminus; that terminus is restored from the germline J gene. This chain uses TRBV18 with TRBJ2-2; D perhaps matches TRBD1 (6 bases). The CDR3 is made up of 15 amino acids. Germline V gene lookup returns CDR1 KGHSH and CDR2 LQKENI. Between the trimmed V and J ends, which lost 4 bases and 5 bases, there was a span of 14 bases. The part of the CDR3 DNA that was read is TGTGCCAGCTCACTAGACAACAGGGCAACCGGGGAG. As protein: CASSLDNRATGE. The entire CDR3 reads CASSLDNRATGELFF.

CDR3 DNA, as far as it was read: TGTGCCAGCACCCCTCCTACGAACACTGAA. Protein product: CASTPPTNTE. The complete CDR3 reads CASTPPTNTEAFF. This sequence joins TRBV7-8 and TRBJ1-1; D is undetermined. The read ends 3 residues shy of where the CDR3 ends; the end is completed using the germline J gene. CDR3 length: 13 amino acids. Germline values: CDR1 SGHVS, CDR2 FQNEAQ. V lost 7 bases and J lost 1, with 10 bases in between.

Points on this clone: The read halts 3 residues ahead of the CDR3 end, with the missing end drawn from the germline J gene. This chain links TRBV5-1 with TRBJ2-3; 9 bases fit TRBD1. The germline gives CDR1 SGHRS, CDR2 YFSETQ. The CDR3 has 19 amino acids. The covered CDR3 bases are TGCGCCAGCAGCCCGGGAAGGTCGGGGACAGGGACCCCTCGAGAGACG. Translation: CASSPGRSGTGTPRET. The whole CDR3 is CASSPGRSGTGTPRETQYF.

Partial CDR3 DNA: TGCGCCAGCAGGCGGGAAGCGGGGTTAGACACCGGGGAG. This codes for CASRREAGLDTGE. The entire CDR3 is CASRREAGLDTGELFF. This chain links TRBV5-1 with TRBJ2-2, with 7 bases matching TRBD2. The read ends 3 residues shy of where the CDR3 ends; the end is completed using the germline J gene. The V and J ends lost 5 bases and 3 bases, in that order; junction bases with no gene match: 10. CDR1 SGHRS and CDR2 YFSETQ come from the germline V gene. CDR3 length: 16 residues.

As concerns this clone: The CDR3 end falls 3 residues outside the read, so it is completed with the germline J gene. The chain uses TRBV4-1 and TRBJ1-1; the D gene is possibly TRBD1 (6 bases). The CDR3 loop spans 14 amino acids. Looked up from germline, CDR1 is MGHRA and CDR2 is YSYEKL. The covered CDR3 bases are TGCGCCAGCAGCCAAGGTGACAGGCAATCCGAA. Amino acid sequence: CASSQGDRQSE. The complete CDR3 sequence is CASSQGDRQSEAFF.

In the case of this clone: Read data end 3 residues before the CDR3 end; the end is taken from the germline J gene. V and J are TRBV7-8 and TRBJ1-1, with D tentatively TRBD1 (5 bases). The germline V gene has CDR1 SGHVS and CDR2 FQNEAQ. The V end was cut by 4 bases, the J end by 4 bases, with 10 bases between. The CDR3 covers 13 residues. CDR3 DNA (partial): TGTGCCAGCAGCTCCGGGGGGAGCACTGAA. Translation: CASSSGGSTE. The full CDR3 is CASSSGGSTEAFF.

Comments on this clone: The sequence runs out 3 residues before the end of the CDR3; the remainder is reconstructed from the germline J gene. The V gene is TRBV7-9, the J gene TRBJ1-2; no clear D. This CDR3 has 13 amino acids. Germline CDR1 is SEHNR and CDR2 is FQNEAQ (reference sequence). The sequenced part of the CDR3 DNA is TGTGCCAGCACCAACTACGCGCGGGGAGAC. It is translated as CASTNYARGD. The whole CDR3 protein reads CASTNYARGDYTF.

Of note for this clone: The observed sequence ends 3 residues before the CDR3 terminus, with the missing tail filled in from the germline J gene. The chain uses TRBV19 and TRBJ2-2; 9 bases line up with TRBD1. Germline V lookup: CDR1 LNHDA, CDR2 SQIVND (reference sequence). J lost 4 bases, V lost 4 bases, and 7 bases had no gene match. This CDR3 contains 16 residues. The CDR3 sequence: CASSNPNRGPTGELFF. The sequenced CDR3 bases are TGTGCCAGTAGTAACCCCAACAGGGGGCCCACCGGGGAG.

A word on this clone: The read ends 3 residues shy of where the CDR3 ends; the end is completed using the germline J gene. This chain uses TRBV20-1 with TRBJ1-4, with D possibly being TRBD1 (5 bases). This CDR3 is built from 16 residues. The germline V gene encodes CDR1 DFQATT and CDR2 SNEGSKA (reference sequence). V gave up 3 bases and J gave up 5 bases, with 19 bases separating them. The sequenced part of the CDR3 DNA is TGCAGTGCTAGCGGATACACGGGACTTCGGAATGAAAAA. Translation: CSASGYTGLRNEK. The entire CDR3 is CSASGYTGLRNEKLFF.

As regards this clone: The observed sequence ends 3 residues before the CDR3 terminus, with the missing tail filled in from the germline J gene. The V call is TRBV19, the J call TRBJ2-4; perhaps TRBD1 as D (5 bases). This CDR3 spans 12 amino acids. Germline CDR1 and CDR2: LNHDA and SQIVND (reference sequence). The CDR3 here is CASGQGIHGQYF. Partial CDR3 DNA: TGTGCCAGTGGACAAGGCATTCATGGT.

A word on this clone: The CDR3 end falls 3 residues outside the read, so it is completed with the germline J gene. V is TRBV2 and J is TRBJ1-5, with D possibly TRBD1 on 5 matching bases. The length of the CDR3 is 14 residues. Germline-derived CDR1 and CDR2 are SNHLY and FYNNEI. V was clipped by 8 bases and J by 9 bases, with 20 bases between them. The DNA read from the CDR3 is TGTGCCAGCGCTGTCGGGGGGATCGGACGGCCC. It is translated as CASAVGGIGRP. The full-length CDR3 reads as CASAVGGIGRPQHF.

The CDR3 protein is CSARDPRGNEKLFF. CDR3 bases read: TGCAGTGCTAGAGATCCCAGGGGGAATGAAAAA. This chain connects TRBV20-1 to TRBJ1-4, with 7 bases fitting TRBD1. The read gets to within 3 residues of the CDR3 end, and the germline J gene fills in the rest. V was clipped by 0 bases and J by 5 bases; unmatched bases: 3. CDR1 is DFQATT and CDR2 is SNEGSKA in the germline V gene (reference sequence). There are 14 residues in the CDR3.

As concerns this clone: Coverage ceases 3 residues before the CDR3 finishes, and the germline J gene fills in the end. The rearrangement uses TRBV6-2 or TRBV6-3 and TRBJ2-3; TRBD2 agrees at 8 bases. The CDR3 covers 14 residues. Losses at the gene ends were 7 bases for V and 1 base for J; bases not matched to a gene: 4. Looked up from germline, CDR1 is MNHEY and CDR2 is SVGEGT. CDR3 amino acids: CASNRGGGTDTQYF. The sequenced part of the CDR3 DNA is TGTGCCAGCAACCGGGGGGGCGGCACAGATACG.